The T cell receptor (beta chain) described here comes from a study of T cell responses to AZD1222 COVID-19 vaccine. Some clones are missing from TCRdb's copy, which holds only in-frame ones; the method was immunoSEQ multiplex PCR. Seen here are some 120,000 clones, roughly 88% observed once, and the top ten hold roughly 4.3%. The CDR3 has 15 residues. Per germline, CDR1 MNHNS and CDR2 SASEGT. The ends were cut back, 0 bases at V and 5 bases at J, with 13 bases in the middle. For this clone: Antigen: not known.

Study results and caveats: Compared with day 0, the breadth and depth of the Spike-specific TCR repertoire rose significantly after two doses of AZD1222. The span of vaccine-associated CD4 TCRs extended across spike, with dominance at 160-218 and 743-854. Seropositivity was recorded at baseline in only a handful of AZD1222 recipients.

The source material was peripheral blood, sampled on day 0 of MenACWY control vaccination. V and J are TRBV6-1 and TRBJ1-2; maybe TRBD1 (6 bases). This receptor was identified in an adult in good health. This chain's CDR3 is CASSEARGGPYGYTF. CDR3 sequence (DNA): TGTGCCAGCAGTGAAGCGCGCGGGGGCCCTTATGGCTACACCTTC.